This entry is about one T cell receptor beta chain. Its antigen remains unidentified. Use of 60 Vbeta and 13 Jbeta primers characterized the PCR. Sequencing used immunoSEQ multiplex PCR; TCRdb keeps in-frame clones, though not all of them. Among roughly 99,000 clones, around 80% were seen once, and the ten largest hold 16%. This specimen belongs to a study of cytomegalovirus exposure and HLA in healthy donors. Whole-study findings and limits: Altogether, around 160 TCR beta chains were recorded as cytomegalovirus-associated. An analysis that came later showed most CMV-associated TCR beta chains appearing HLA-restricted.

The CDR3 consists of 14 residues. Trimming at V came to 5 bases and at J to 6 bases, leaving 9 bases not matched to a gene. Germline V lookup: CDR1 SGHVS, CDR2 FNYEAQ. The V gene is TRBV7-6, the J gene TRBJ2-7, with 8 nucleotides matching TRBD1. The sample consisted of PBMCs. The TCR sequence derives from a man between 60 and 75 years old in good health and CMV-seropositive. Written as DNA, the CDR3 is TGTGCCAGCAGCGTGATGACAGGGGAATTCGAGCAGTACTTC. Amino acids: CASSVMTGEFEQYF. Together with reference TRBV7-6 and TRBJ2-7, the CDR3 gives the full variable domain: GAGVSQSPRYKVTKRGQDVALRCDPISGHVSLYWYRQALGQGPEFLTYFNYEAQQDKSGLPNDRFSAERPEGSISTLTIQRTEQRDSAMYRCASSVMTGEFEQYFGPGTRLTVT.